The clone carrying this TCR beta chain rates as large. Its cognate antigen is unknown. The table came from immunoSEQ multiplex PCR; TCRdb's copy has only in-frame clones and leaves some out. The data show approximately 12,000 clones, around 80% seen once. The data stem from a study of T cell repertoires in ileal Crohn's disease. General study results and limits: All patients with clonality above 26.8% had endoscopic recurrence. Mucosal expansions were suggested to be mainly CD8 T cells.

Time point meaning: neoterminal ileum biopsy at postoperative endoscopy, about 6 months after surgery. Included were adult ileal or ileocolonic Crohn's patients indicated for ileocolonic resection. The ends were cut back, 7 bases at V and 0 bases at J, with 19 bases in the middle. Germline loops: CDR1 SGHAT, CDR2 FQNNGV. The CDR3 is made up of 16 amino acids. The TCR was taken from an adult with Crohn's disease. J is TRBJ2-7 and V is TRBV11-2; TRBD2 might be the D (6 bases). What was sequenced was ileal tissue. CDR3 sequence reads: CASTQGLPQSSYEQYF. CDR3 coding DNA: TGTGCCAGCACCCAGGGACTTCCCCAAAGCTCCTACGAGCAGTACTTC.